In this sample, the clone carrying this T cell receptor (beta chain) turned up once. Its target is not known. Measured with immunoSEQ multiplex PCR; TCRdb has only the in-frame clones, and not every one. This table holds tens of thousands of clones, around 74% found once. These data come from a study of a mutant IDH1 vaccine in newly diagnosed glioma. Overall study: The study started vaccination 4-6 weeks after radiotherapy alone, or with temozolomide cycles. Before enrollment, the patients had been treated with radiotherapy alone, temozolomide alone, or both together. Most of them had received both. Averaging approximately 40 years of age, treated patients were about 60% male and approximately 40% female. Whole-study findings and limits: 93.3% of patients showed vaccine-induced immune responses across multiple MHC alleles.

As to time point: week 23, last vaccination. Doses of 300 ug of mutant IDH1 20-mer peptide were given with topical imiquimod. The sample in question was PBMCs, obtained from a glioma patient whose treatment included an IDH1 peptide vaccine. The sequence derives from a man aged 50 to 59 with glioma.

The CDR3 DNA sequence: TGCAGCGTTCAACCGAATGAGCAGTTCTTC. Translating gives CSVQPNEQFF. V and J are TRBV29-1 and TRBJ2-1; D is ambiguous. CDR1 and CDR2 from the germline V gene are SQVTM and ANQGSEA. Trimming took 5 bases from V and 7 from J, leaving 6 bases between them. The CDR3 consists of 10 residues.